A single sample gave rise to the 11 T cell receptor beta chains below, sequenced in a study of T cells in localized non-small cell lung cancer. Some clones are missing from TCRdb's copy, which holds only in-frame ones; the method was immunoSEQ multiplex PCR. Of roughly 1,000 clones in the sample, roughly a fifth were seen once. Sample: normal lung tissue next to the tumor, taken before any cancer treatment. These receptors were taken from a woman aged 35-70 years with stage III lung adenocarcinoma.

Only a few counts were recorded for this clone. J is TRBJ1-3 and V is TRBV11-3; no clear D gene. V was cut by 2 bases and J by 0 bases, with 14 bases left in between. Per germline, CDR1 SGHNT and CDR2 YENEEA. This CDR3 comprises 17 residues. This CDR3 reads CASSLQARLSSGNTIYF. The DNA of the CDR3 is TGTGCCAGCAGCTTACAGGCGAGGTTAAGCTCTGGAAACACCATATATTTT.

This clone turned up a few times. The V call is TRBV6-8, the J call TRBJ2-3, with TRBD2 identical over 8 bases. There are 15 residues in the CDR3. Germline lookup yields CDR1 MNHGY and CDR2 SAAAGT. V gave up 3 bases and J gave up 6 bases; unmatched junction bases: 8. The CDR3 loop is CASSYDRGGLDTQYF. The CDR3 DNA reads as TGTGCCAGCAGTTATGATCGGGGGGGCCTTGATACGCAGTATTTT.

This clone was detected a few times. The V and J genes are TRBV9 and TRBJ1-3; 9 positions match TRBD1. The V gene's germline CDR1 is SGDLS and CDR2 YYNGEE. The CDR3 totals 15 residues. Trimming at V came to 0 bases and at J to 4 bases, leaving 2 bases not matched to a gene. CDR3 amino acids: CASSVGTGDGNTIYF. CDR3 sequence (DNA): TGTGCCAGCAGCGTAGGGACAGGGGACGGAAACACCATATATTTT.

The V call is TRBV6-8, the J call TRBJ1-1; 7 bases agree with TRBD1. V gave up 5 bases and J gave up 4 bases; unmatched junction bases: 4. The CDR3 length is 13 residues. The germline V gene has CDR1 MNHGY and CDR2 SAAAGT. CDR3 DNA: TGTGCCAGCAGTAGACAGGGCGGCACTGAAGCTTTCTTT. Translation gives CASSRQGGTEAFF.

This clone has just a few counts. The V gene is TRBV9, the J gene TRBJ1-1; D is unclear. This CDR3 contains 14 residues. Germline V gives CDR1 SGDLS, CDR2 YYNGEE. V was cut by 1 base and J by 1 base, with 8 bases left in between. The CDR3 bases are TGTGCCAGCAGCGTATTAGACCAGAACACTGAAGCTTTCTTT. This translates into CASSVLDQNTEAFF.

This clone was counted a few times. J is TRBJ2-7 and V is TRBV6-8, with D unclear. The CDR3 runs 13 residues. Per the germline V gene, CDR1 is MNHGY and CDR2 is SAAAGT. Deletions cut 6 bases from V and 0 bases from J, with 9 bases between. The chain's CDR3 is CASSTADSYEQYF. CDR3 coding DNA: TGTGCCAGCAGCACGGCGGACTCCTACGAGCAGTACTTC.

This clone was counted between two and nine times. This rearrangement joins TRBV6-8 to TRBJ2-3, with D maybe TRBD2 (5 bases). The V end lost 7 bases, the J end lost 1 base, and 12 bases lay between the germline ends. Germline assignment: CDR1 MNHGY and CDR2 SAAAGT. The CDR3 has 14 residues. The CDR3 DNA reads TGTGCCAGCACGCGGGTTGTGGGCACAGATACGCAGTATTTT. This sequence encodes CASTRVVGTDTQYF.

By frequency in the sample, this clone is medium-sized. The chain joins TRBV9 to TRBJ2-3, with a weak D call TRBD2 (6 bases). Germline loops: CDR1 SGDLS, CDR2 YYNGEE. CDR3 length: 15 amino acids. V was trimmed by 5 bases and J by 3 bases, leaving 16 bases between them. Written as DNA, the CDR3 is TGTGCCAGCAGTGAAGACGGCCGGGGGACAGATACGCAGTATTTT. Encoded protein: CASSEDGRGTDTQYF.

CDR3 amino acids: CASSIDPITSGRTPDIQETQYF. CDR3 nucleotide sequence: TGTGCCAGTAGTATAGATCCTATTACTAGCGGGAGGACCCCAGATATCCAAGAGACCCAGTACTTC. The J gene is TRBJ2-5, the V gene TRBV19; 12 bases line up with TRBD2. Germline assignment: CDR1 LNHDA and CDR2 SQIVND (reference sequence). The trim removed 0 bases at V and 1 base at J, leaving 18 bases unmatched. This CDR3 is built from 22 residues.

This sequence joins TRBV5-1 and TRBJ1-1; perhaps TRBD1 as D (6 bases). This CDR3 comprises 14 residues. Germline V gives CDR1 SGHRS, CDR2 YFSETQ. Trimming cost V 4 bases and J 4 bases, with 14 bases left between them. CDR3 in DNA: TGCGCCAGCAGCGTCCGGGACACCGTCACTGAAGCTTTCTTT. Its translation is CASSVRDTVTEAFF.

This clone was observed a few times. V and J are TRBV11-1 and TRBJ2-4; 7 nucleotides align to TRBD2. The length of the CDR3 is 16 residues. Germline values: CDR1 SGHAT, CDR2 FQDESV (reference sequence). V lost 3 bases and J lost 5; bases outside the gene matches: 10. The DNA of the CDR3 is TGTGCCAGCAGCTTGAATCCCGCGGGAGCTCAAAACATTCAGTACTTC. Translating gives CASSLNPAGAQNIQYF.